These 17 T cell receptor beta chains came from one sample sequenced in a study of T cells expressing NK-cell markers. TCRdb reanalyzed the 5' RACE reads and collapses them to one entry per CDR3 protein, without DNA. The data show about 170,000 distinct CDR3 sequences, and the top ten clones hold around 20%. Sample: blood T cells: a sorted CD56 or NKG2C T cell subset, CD4+ or CD8+ T cells, or bulk PBMC T cells (not recorded which). Every receptor here comes from a man aged 18-69 years in good health.

The chain employs TRBV5-4 and TRBJ2-1; TCRdb proposes TRBD1, but this gene call is untestable without DNA. Per the germline V gene, CDR1 is SGHNT and CDR2 is YYREEE (reference sequence). The CDR3 is 15 residues long. CDR3 sequence: CASSLGWGGYNEQFF.

V is TRBV7-8 and J is TRBJ2-1; TCRdb gives TRBD1 as the D gene, but with no DNA this cannot be confirmed. Per germline, CDR1 SGHVS and CDR2 FQNEAQ. CDR3 length: 16 amino acids. This CDR3 is CASSLVRTGQGHEQFF.

The rearrangement joins TRBV29-1 to TRBJ2-3; TCRdb lists TRBD2, though no DNA is available to test this call. The CDR3 loop spans 11 amino acids. CDR1 is SQVTM and CDR2 is ANQGSEA in the germline V gene. The CDR3 region is CSVGGLAEQYF.

This chain joins TRBV4-1 and TRBJ2-7. Looked up from germline, CDR1 is MGHRA and CDR2 is YSYEKL. The CDR3 totals 15 residues. This CDR3 reads CASSQDQGLAYEQYF.

The chain is built from TRBV19 and TRBJ1-2. There are 15 residues in the CDR3. The V gene's germline CDR1 is LNHDA and CDR2 SQIVND (reference sequence). The CDR3 protein is CASSIVPTSNYGYTF.

J is TRBJ2-1 and V is TRBV21-1; TCRdb picks TRBD1, but there is no DNA to check that call. TRBV21-1 corresponds to a pseudogene. This CDR3 contains 13 residues. CDR3 amino acids: CASSTDRSNEQFF.

V is TRBV9 and J is TRBJ2-3; as DNA is missing, the TRBD1 call by TCRdb cannot be tested. The CDR3 spans 16 residues. The germline CDR1 and CDR2 sequences are SGDLS and YYNGEE. The CDR3 sequence is CASSGEGDSSANTQYF.

The chain employs TRBV15 and TRBJ2-5; TCRdb's D gene call, TRBD1, goes unchecked for lack of DNA. This CDR3 is 14 amino acids long. Germline V lookup: CDR1 LNHNV, CDR2 YYDKDF (reference sequence). The CDR3 sequence: CATRRTGSEETQYF.

The chain combines TRBV7-8 with TRBJ2-3; the TCRdb D gene call, TRBD2, has no DNA to confirm it. This CDR3 has 15 residues. Germline values: CDR1 SGHVS, CDR2 FQNEAQ. The CDR3 here is CASSSTRLGTDTQYF.

This chain joins TRBV28 and TRBJ1-4; lacking DNA, the TRBD1 call made by TCRdb goes unchecked. Per the germline V gene, CDR1 is MDHEN and CDR2 is SYDVKM. CDR3 size: 15 residues. The CDR3 reads CASNEAGGEDEKLFF. Full variable domain (remainder filled in from reference TRBV28 and TRBJ1-4): DVKVTQSSRYLVKRTGEKVFLECVQDMDHENMFWYRQDPGLGLRLIYFSYDVKMKEKGDIPEGYSVSREKKERFSLILESASTNQTSMYLCASNEAGGEDEKLFFGSGTQLSVL.

The V gene is TRBV9, the J gene TRBJ2-7; TCRdb calls TRBD2, which cannot be checked without DNA. CDR3 length: 14 amino acids. Germline V gene lookup returns CDR1 SGDLS and CDR2 YYNGEE. The CDR3 sequence: CAGTPRATAGEQYF.

The V gene is TRBV5-1, the J gene TRBJ2-7; no DNA is available, so the TRBD1 call from TCRdb remains unchecked. CDR3 length: 15 amino acids. The germline CDR1 and CDR2 sequences are SGHRS and YFSETQ. CDR3 sequence: CASSDRDRGAYEQYF.

The CDR3 sequence: CASSEADRGGEKLFF. The rearrangement joins TRBV5-1 to TRBJ1-4; TCRdb indicates TRBD1, and absent DNA this call remains unverified. The germline CDR1 and CDR2 sequences are SGHRS and YFSETQ. The CDR3 runs to 15 residues. The full variable domain, with the rest looked up from reference TRBV5-1 and TRBJ1-4, is KAGVTQTPRYLIKTRGQQVTLSCSPISGHRSVSWYQQTPGQGLQFLFEYFSETQRNKGNFPGRFSGRQFSNSRSEMNVSTLELGDSALYLCASSEADRGGEKLFFGSGTQLSVL.

V gene TRBV18 combines with J gene TRBJ2-7; the D gene TCRdb calls, TRBD1, cannot be checked with no DNA. Germline CDR1 is KGHSH and CDR2 is LQKENI. This CDR3 is built from 15 residues. The CDR3 sequence: CASSQARGGIYEQYF.

The rearrangement uses TRBV7-9 and TRBJ2-5; the TCRdb call, TRBD2, lacks DNA for checking. Germline assignment: CDR1 SEHNR and CDR2 FQNEAQ (reference sequence). This CDR3 is built from 14 residues. CDR3 amino acids: CASSTVGIAQTQYF.

This chain links TRBV5-1 with TRBJ2-7; the D call of TRBD1 rests on TCRdb alone, since no DNA is present to check it. In germline, CDR1 is SGHRS, CDR2 YFSETQ. CDR3 size: 15 residues. The CDR3 protein is CASSPGGDSRYEQYF. Complete variable domain (other parts from reference TRBV5-1 and TRBJ2-7): KAGVTQTPRYLIKTRGQQVTLSCSPISGHRSVSWYQQTPGQGLQFLFEYFSETQRNKGNFPGRFSGRQFSNSRSEMNVSTLELGDSALYLCASSPGGDSRYEQYFGPGTRLTVT.

This rearrangement joins TRBV4-1 to TRBJ1-4. This CDR3 region has 14 residues. Germline CDR1 is MGHRA and CDR2 is YSYEKL. The CDR3 loop is CASSQTSTNEKLFF.